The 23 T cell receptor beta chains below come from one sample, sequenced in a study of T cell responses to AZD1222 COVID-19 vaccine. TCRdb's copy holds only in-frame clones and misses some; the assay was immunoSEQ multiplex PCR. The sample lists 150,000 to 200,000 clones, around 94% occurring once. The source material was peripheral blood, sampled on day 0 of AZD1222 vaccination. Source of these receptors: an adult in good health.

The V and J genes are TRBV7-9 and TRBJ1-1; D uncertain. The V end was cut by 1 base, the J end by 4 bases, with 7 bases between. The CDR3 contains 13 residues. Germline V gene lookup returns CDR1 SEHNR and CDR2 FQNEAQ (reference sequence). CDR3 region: CASSLVGITEAFF. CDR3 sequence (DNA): TGTGCCAGCAGCTTAGTGGGGATCACTGAAGCTTTCTTT. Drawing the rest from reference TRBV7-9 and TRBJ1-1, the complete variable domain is DTGVSQNPRHKITKRGQNVTFRCDPISEHNRLYWYRQTLGQGPEFLTYFQNEAQLEKSRLLSDRFSAERPKGSFSTLEIQRTEQGDSAMYLCASSLVGITEAFFGQGTRLTVV.

The CDR3 reads CASSLLAGVTTGELFF. The CDR3 DNA follows: TGTGCCAGCAGCTTACTAGCGGGAGTTACCACCGGGGAGCTGTTTTTT. The rearrangement joins TRBV7-6 to TRBJ2-2; 10 nucleotides line up with TRBD2. Germline V gene data show CDR1 as SGHVS and CDR2 as FNYEAQ. The junction had 4 bases not matched to a gene; V was cut back by 2 bases and J by 4 bases. The CDR3 sequence is 16 residues long.

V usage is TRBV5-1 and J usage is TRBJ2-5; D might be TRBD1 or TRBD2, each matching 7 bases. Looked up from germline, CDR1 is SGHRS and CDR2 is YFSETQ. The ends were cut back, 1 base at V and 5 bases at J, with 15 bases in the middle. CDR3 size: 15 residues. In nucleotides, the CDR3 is TGCGCCAGCAGCTTGAGGGCAGGGGGAGGGGAGACCCAGTACTTC. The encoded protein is CASSLRAGGGETQYF.

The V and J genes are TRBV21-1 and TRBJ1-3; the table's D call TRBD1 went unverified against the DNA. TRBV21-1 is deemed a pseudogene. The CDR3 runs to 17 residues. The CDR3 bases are TGTGCCAGCAGCACTAGGGCCGGGACAGAAAATGGAAACACCATATATTTT. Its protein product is CASSTRAGTENGNTIYF.

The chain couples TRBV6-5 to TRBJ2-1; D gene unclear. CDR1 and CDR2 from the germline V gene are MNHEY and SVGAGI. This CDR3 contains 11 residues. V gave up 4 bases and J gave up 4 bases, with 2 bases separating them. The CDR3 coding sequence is TGTGCCAGCAGTTTATACAATGAGCAGTTCTTC. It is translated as CASSLYNEQFF.

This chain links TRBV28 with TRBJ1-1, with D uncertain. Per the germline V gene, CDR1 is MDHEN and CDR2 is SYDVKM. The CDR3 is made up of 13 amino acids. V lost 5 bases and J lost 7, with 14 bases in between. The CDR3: CASSKPDGLEAFF. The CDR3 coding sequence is TGTGCCAGCAGTAAACCGGACGGACTTGAAGCTTTCTTT.

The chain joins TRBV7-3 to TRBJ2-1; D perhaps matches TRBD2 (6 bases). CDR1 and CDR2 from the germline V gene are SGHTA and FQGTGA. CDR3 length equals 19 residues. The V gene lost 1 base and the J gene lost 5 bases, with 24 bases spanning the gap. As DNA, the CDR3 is TGTGCCAGCAGCTTAATCCCGGTTCGGACGGCTAGCGCAAACAATGAGCAGTTCTTC. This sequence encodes CASSLIPVRTASANNEQFF. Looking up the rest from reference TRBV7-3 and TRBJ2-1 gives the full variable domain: GAGVSQTPSNKVTEKGKYVELRCDPISGHTALYWYRQSLGQGPEFLIYFQGTGAADDSGLPNDRFFAVRPEGSVSTLKIQRTERGDSAVYLCASSLIPVRTASANNEQFFGPGTRLTVL.

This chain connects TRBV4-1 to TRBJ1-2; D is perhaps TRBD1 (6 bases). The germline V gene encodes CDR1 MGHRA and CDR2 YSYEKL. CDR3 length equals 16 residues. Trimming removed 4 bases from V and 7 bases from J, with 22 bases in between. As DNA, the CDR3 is TGCGCCAGCAGCCTCCTAGGGGGGACACTCTACTCTGGCTACACCTTC. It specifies CASSLLGGTLYSGYTF.

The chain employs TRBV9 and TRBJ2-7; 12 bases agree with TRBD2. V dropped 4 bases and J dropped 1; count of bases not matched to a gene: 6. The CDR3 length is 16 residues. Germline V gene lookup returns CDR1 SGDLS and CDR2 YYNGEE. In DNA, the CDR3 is TGTGCCAGCAGCTTAGGGACTAGCGGGTCGTCCTACGAGCAGTACTTC. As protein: CASSLGTSGSSYEQYF.

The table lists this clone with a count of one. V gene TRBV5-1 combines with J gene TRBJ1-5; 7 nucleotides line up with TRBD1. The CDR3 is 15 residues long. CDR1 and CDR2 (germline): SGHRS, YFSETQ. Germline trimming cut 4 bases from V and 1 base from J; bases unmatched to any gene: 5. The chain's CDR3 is CASSEGGGSNQPQHF. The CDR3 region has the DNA TGCGCCAGCAGCGAAGGGGGCGGAAGCAATCAGCCCCAGCATTTT.

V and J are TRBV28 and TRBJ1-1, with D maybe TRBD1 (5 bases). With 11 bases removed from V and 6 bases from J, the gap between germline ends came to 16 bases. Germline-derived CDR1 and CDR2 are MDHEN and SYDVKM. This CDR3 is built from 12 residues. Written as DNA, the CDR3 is TGTGCCTCCCGGGGGTATGGGCCTGAAGCTTTCTTT. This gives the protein CASRGYGPEAFF. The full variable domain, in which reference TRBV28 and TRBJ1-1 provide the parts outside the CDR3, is DVKVTQSSRYLVKRTGEKVFLECVQDMDHENMFWYRQDPGLGLRLIYFSYDVKMKEKGDIPEGYSVSREKKERFSLILESASTNQTSMYLCASRGYGPEAFFGQGTRLTVV.

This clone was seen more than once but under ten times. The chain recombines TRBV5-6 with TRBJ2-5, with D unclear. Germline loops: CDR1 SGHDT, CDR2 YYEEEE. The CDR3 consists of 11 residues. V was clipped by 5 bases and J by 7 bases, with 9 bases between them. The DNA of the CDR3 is TGTGCCAGCAGTAAGGTGGGGACCCAGTACTTC. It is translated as CASSKVGTQYF.

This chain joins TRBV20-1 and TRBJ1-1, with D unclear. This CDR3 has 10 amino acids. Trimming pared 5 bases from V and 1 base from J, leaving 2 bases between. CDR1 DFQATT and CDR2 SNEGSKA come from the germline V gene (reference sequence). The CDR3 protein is CSAPNTEAFF. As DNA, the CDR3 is TGCAGTGCTCCGAACACTGAAGCTTTCTTT.

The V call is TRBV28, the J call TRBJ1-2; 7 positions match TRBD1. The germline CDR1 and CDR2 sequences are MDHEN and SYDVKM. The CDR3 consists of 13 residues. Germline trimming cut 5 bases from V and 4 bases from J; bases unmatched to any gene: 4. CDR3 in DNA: TGTGCCAGCAGTCCGGGACAGCCCTATGGCTACACCTTC. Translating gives CASSPGQPYGYTF.

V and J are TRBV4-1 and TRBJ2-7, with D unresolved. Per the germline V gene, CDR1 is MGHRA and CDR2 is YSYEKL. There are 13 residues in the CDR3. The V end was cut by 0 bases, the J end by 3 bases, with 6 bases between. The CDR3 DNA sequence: TGCGCCAGCAGCCAAGATTACGGCTACGAGCAGTACTTC. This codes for CASSQDYGYEQYF.

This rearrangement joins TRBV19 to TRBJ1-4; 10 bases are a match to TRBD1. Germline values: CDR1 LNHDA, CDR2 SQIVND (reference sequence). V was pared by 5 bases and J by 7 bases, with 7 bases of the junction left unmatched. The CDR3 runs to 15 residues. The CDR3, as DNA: TGTGCCAGTAGTTCCGGACAGGGGGGGAGTGAAAAACTGTTTTTT. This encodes CASSSGQGGSEKLFF.

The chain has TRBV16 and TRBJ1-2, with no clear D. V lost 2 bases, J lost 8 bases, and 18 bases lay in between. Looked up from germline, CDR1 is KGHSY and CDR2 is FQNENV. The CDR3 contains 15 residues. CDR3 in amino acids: CASSQGQRLIGGYTF. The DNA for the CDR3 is TGTGCCAGCAGCCAAGGTCAAAGATTGATAGGCGGCTACACCTTC.

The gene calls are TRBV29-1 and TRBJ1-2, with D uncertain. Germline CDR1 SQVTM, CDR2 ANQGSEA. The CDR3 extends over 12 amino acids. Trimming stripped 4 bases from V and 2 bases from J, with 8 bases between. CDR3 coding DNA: TGCAGCGTTGGCGAGGGAAACTATGGCTACACCTTC. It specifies CSVGEGNYGYTF.

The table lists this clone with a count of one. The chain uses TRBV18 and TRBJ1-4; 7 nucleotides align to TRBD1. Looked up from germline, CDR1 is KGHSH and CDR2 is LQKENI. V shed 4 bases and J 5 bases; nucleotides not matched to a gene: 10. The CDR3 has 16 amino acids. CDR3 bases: TGTGCCAGCTCACGGACGGGGACAGTTTACAATGAAAAACTGTTTTTT. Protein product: CASSRTGTVYNEKLFF.

The CDR3, as DNA: TGTGCCAGCAGCACAGTCGAAGCTTTCTTT. Its protein is CASSTVEAFF. The chain links TRBV7-6 to TRBJ1-1; no clear D. V was shortened by 5 bases and J by 8 bases, with 6 bases between the two germline ends. The V gene's germline CDR1 is SGHVS and CDR2 FNYEAQ. The CDR3 is 10 amino acids.

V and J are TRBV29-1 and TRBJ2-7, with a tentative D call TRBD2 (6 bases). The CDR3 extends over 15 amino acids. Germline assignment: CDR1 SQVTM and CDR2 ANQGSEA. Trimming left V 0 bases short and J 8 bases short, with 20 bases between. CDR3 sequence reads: CSVEDAGDSRSKQYF. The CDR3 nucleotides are TGCAGCGTTGAAGACGCCGGGGACTCTCGTTCGAAGCAGTACTTC.

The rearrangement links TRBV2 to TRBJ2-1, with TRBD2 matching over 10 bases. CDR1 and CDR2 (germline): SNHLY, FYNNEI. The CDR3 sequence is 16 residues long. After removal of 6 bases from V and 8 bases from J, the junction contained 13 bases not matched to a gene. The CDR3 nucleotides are TGTGCCAGCAGCCGAAGCCAAGCGGGAGGGCCCTATGAGCAGTTCTTC. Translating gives CASSRSQAGGPYEQFF. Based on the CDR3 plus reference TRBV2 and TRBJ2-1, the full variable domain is EPEVTQTPSHQVTQMGQEVILRCVPISNHLYFYWYRQILGQKVEFLVSFYNNEISEKSEIFDDQFSVERPDGSNFTLKIRSTKLEDSAMYFCASSRSQAGGPYEQFFGPGTRLTVL.

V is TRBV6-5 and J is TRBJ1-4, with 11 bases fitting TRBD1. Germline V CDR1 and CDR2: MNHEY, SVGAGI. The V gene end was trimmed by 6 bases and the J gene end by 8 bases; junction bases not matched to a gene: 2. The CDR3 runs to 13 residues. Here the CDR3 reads CASRDRGREKLFF. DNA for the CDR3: TGTGCCAGCAGGGACAGGGGGCGCGAAAAACTGTTTTTT.